Listed here are 21 T cell receptor beta chains from one sample, sequenced in a study of lymphopenia after photon versus proton radiotherapy. Here immunoSEQ multiplex PCR was the method, and the copy in TCRdb shows in-frame clones only, minus some. The sample records 150,000 to 200,000 clones, about nine tenths being singletons. The sample was peripheral blood, taken from a patient treated with photon-based radiotherapy. These receptors were obtained from a man aged 50-60 years with gastric cancer.

This sequence joins TRBV7-8 and TRBJ2-6; possibly TRBD2 for D (5 bases). The CDR3 runs to 15 residues. Trimming stripped 5 bases from V and 1 base from J, with 9 bases between. CDR1 is SGHVS, CDR2 FQNEAQ, per germline. CDR3 DNA sequence: TGTGCCAGCAGCGTCAGGAGGTCTGGGGCCAACGTCCTGACTTTC. The encoded protein is CASSVRRSGANVLTF.

The chain employs TRBV19 and TRBJ2-3; 9 bases are a match to TRBD1. This CDR3 has 15 amino acids. Trimming took 4 bases from V and 3 from J; bases not matched to a gene: 5. Germline assignment: CDR1 LNHDA and CDR2 SQIVND (reference sequence). CDR3 sequence reads: CASSTPGTGTDTQYF. The CDR3 DNA is TGTGCCAGTAGTACGCCCGGGACAGGGACAGATACGCAGTATTTT.

The rearrangement uses TRBV7-8 and TRBJ2-7, with D possibly being TRBD2 (6 bases). In germline, CDR1 is SGHVS, CDR2 FQNEAQ. This CDR3 is 12 amino acids long. Trimming shortened V by 5 bases and J by 3 bases, and 8 bases separated the two germline ends. The DNA of the CDR3 is TGTGCCAGCAGCGTGACTAGCTACGAGCAGTACTTC. Translation: CASSVTSYEQYF.

This clone is a singleton in its sample. The genes are TRBV27 and TRBJ2-1; 11 bases align to TRBD1. The CDR3 spans 14 residues. The ends lost 6 bases at V and 8 bases at J; junction bases unmatched: 6. Germline V lookup: CDR1 MNHEY, CDR2 SMNVEV (reference sequence). In DNA, the CDR3 is TGTGCCAGCAGCCCCGGACAGGGGGCATATGAGCAGTTCTTC. It specifies CASSPGQGAYEQFF.

The chain employs TRBV7-7 and TRBJ1-1; D unclear. The CDR3 has 13 residues. V lost 5 bases and J lost 0, with 7 bases in between. Germline loops: CDR1 SSHAT, CDR2 FNYEAQ (reference sequence). CDR3: CASSPLMNTEAFF. The CDR3 nucleotides are TGTGCCAGCAGCCCCCTAATGAACACTGAAGCTTTCTTT.

This sequence joins TRBV7-9 and TRBJ2-3, with 8 bases identical to TRBD2. Germline lookup yields CDR1 SEHNR and CDR2 FQNEAQ (reference sequence). The trim removed 4 bases at V and 6 bases at J, leaving 6 bases unmatched. The CDR3 is made up of 14 amino acids. Written as DNA, the CDR3 is TGTGCCAGCAGCTATGGGACTAGAGGGGATACGCAGTATTTT. Protein: CASSYGTRGDTQYF.

The chain uses TRBV7-2 and TRBJ1-5; no clear D. The CDR3 has 12 residues. Per the germline V gene, CDR1 is SGHTA and CDR2 is FQGNSA. V lost 1 base and J 5 bases, leaving 3 bases between the germline ends. The CDR3 bases are TGTGCCAGCAGCTTAGAGGATCAGCCCCAGCATTTT. It specifies CASSLEDQPQHF.

This chain links TRBV25-1 with TRBJ2-1; maybe TRBD2 (6 bases). Germline assignment: CDR1 MGHDK and CDR2 SYGVNS. Trimming stripped 7 bases from V and 3 bases from J, with 19 bases between. The CDR3 totals 16 residues. CDR3 residues: CASTGGRQSFYNEQFF. Here the CDR3 DNA reads TGTGCCAGCACTGGAGGGAGACAATCCTTCTACAATGAGCAGTTCTTC. Full variable domain (outside the CDR3, taken from reference TRBV25-1 and TRBJ2-1): EADIYQTPRYLVIGTGKKITLECSQTMGHDKMYWYQQDPGMELHLIHYSYGVNSTEKGDLSSESTVSRIRTEHFPLTLESARPSHTSQYLCASTGGRQSFYNEQFFGPGTRLTVL.

V usage is TRBV4-2 and J usage is TRBJ1-2, with D possibly TRBD1 on 6 matching bases. V was clipped by 0 bases and J by 4 bases, with 12 bases between them. Germline V gives CDR1 LGHNA, CDR2 YNFKEQ. CDR3 size: 15 residues. The CDR3 spells CASSQDTGQVYGYTF. CDR3 in DNA: TGTGCCAGCAGCCAAGATACAGGGCAGGTCTATGGCTACACCTTC.

The chain is built from TRBV15 and TRBJ2-7; maybe TRBD1 (5 bases). Germline CDR1 is LNHNV and CDR2 is YYDKDF (reference sequence). V lost 0 bases to trimming and J lost 4 bases, with 13 bases between them. The CDR3 spans 15 residues. CDR3 bases: TGTGCCACCAGCAGAGATAGGGGAATGGGGTACGAGCAGTACTTC. It specifies CATSRDRGMGYEQYF.

The chain is built from TRBV20-1 and TRBJ1-2, with D possibly TRBD1 on 6 matching bases. Trimming shortened V by 5 bases and J by 5 bases, and 9 bases separated the two germline ends. The CDR3 consists of 11 residues. Germline CDR1 is DFQATT and CDR2 is SNEGSKA (reference sequence). The CDR3 reads CSAPGVYGYTF. Written as DNA, the CDR3 is TGCAGTGCTCCAGGGGTATATGGCTACACCTTC.

V is TRBV5-1 and J is TRBJ2-2; 8 bases are a match to TRBD2. The CDR3 covers 15 residues. The V and J ends lost 4 bases and 3 bases, in that order; junction bases with no gene match: 5. Germline-derived CDR1 and CDR2 are SGHRS and YFSETQ. The CDR3 loop reads CASSPREGDTGELFF. In DNA, the CDR3 is TGCGCCAGCAGCCCCCGGGAGGGCGACACCGGGGAGCTGTTTTTT.

The V call is TRBV5-4, the J call TRBJ2-5, with D unresolved. CDR1 and CDR2 (germline): SGHNT, YYREEE (reference sequence). The CDR3 is made up of 14 amino acids. V gave up 1 base and J gave up 1 base, with 8 bases separating them. CDR3 sequence reads: CASSLKNGQETQYF. CDR3 DNA sequence: TGTGCCAGCAGCTTGAAGAACGGCCAAGAGACCCAGTACTTC.

The chain combines TRBV18 with TRBJ2-7; 7 nucleotides agree with TRBD1. The CDR3 is made up of 14 amino acids. From germline, CDR1 is KGHSH and CDR2 LQKENI. V gave up 4 bases and J gave up 4 bases; unmatched junction bases: 7. CDR3 bases: TGTGCCAGCTCACGCACAGGGGACCCATACGAGCAGTACTTC. Amino acid sequence: CASSRTGDPYEQYF.

The chain's CDR3 is CASSLSQNYGYTF. CDR3 sequence (DNA): TGTGCCAGCAGCTTATCCCAAAACTATGGCTACACCTTC. This sequence joins TRBV7-9 and TRBJ1-2, with unresolved D. Per germline, CDR1 SEHNR and CDR2 FQNEAQ (reference sequence). The CDR3 runs 13 residues. V was cut by 2 bases and J by 2 bases, with 6 bases left in between.

The chain links TRBV7-9 to TRBJ1-5; 10 bases match TRBD1. Trimming cost V 5 bases and J 4 bases; bases outside gene matches: 5. The CDR3 has 15 residues. Germline V gene data show CDR1 as SEHNR and CDR2 as FQNEAQ (reference sequence). This CDR3 is CASSPGQGQNQPQHF. CDR3 sequence (DNA): TGTGCCAGCAGCCCGGGACAGGGGCAGAATCAGCCCCAGCATTTT.

The rearrangement links TRBV7-2 to TRBJ1-1; D remains ambiguous. The V end lost 2 bases, the J end lost 4 bases, and 5 bases lay between the germline ends. Germline CDR1 reads SGHTA; CDR2 reads FQGNSA. The CDR3 spans 12 residues. The CDR3 reads CASSLRFTEAFF. The CDR3, as DNA: TGTGCCAGCAGCTTACGCTTCACTGAAGCTTTCTTT.

DNA for the CDR3: TGCAGCGTTGAAGATCGGAGCTCTGGGGCCAACGTCCTGACTTTC. The encoded protein is CSVEDRSSGANVLTF. The chain is built from TRBV29-1 and TRBJ2-6; D is ambiguous. Trimming took 0 bases from V and 0 from J, leaving 6 bases between them. CDR1 and CDR2 from the germline V gene are SQVTM and ANQGSEA. This CDR3 comprises 15 residues.

About this clone itself: The sample carries other DNA sequences with the same CDR3. This sequence joins TRBV5-1 and TRBJ2-3; D is unresolved. The CDR3 sequence is 13 residues long. Trimming removed 1 base at V and 2 bases at J, with 5 bases between. Germline V gene lookup returns CDR1 SGHRS and CDR2 YFSETQ. CDR3 nucleotides: TGCGCCAGCAGCTTGCGCGCCACAGATACGCAGTATTTT. The encoded protein is CASSLRATDTQYF.

The chain links TRBV27 to TRBJ2-5; TRBD2 matches at 14 bases. V shed 6 bases, J shed 5 bases, and the junction held 5 bases outside the gene matches. Germline V gives CDR1 MNHEY, CDR2 SMNVEV (reference sequence). The CDR3 is 15 residues long. For the CDR3, the DNA is TGTGCCAGCAGCGGGACTAGCGGGAGTTCGGAGACCCAGTACTTC. It is translated as CASSGTSGSSETQYF.

The gene calls are TRBV9 and TRBJ2-1; D is perhaps TRBD2 (6 bases). Germline loops: CDR1 SGDLS, CDR2 YYNGEE. V was cut by 0 bases and J by 4 bases, with 11 bases left in between. This CDR3 contains 15 residues. CDR3 sequence: CASSVGVSGYNEQFF. CDR3 nucleotide sequence: TGTGCCAGCAGCGTAGGGGTTAGCGGATACAATGAGCAGTTCTTC. Full variable domain (rest looked up from reference TRBV9 and TRBJ2-1): DSGVTQTPKHLITATGQRVTLRCSPRSGDLSVYWYQQSLDQGLQFLIQYYNGEERAKGNILERFSAQQFPDLHSELNLSSLELGDSALYFCASSVGVSGYNEQFFGPGTRLTVL.